One and the same sample provided the 6 T cell receptor beta chains below, sequenced in a study of shared clonotypes between healthy human individuals. TCRdb keeps only in-frame clones here, not all; method: immunoSEQ multiplex PCR. This sample has 2 million or so clones, with about 95% found just once. Naive CD8 cells were CD45RO-negative, positively selected for CCR7, excluding terminally differentiated effector memory CD45RA+ cells. The sequencing sample was made of naive CD8+ T cells sorted from blood. Receptors were obtained from a young man in good health.

The V gene is TRBV5-1, the J gene TRBJ1-1; weak D call: TRBD1 (5 bases). The V end was cut by 0 bases, the J end by 10 bases, with 10 bases between. This CDR3 is built from 12 residues. The germline CDR1 and CDR2 sequences are SGHRS and YFSETQ. The CDR3 DNA is TGCGCCAGCAGCTTGGGATTCGGGGGAGCTTTCTTT. It yields the protein CASSLGFGGAFF.

The chain combines TRBV29-1 with TRBJ2-1; D unresolved. V was clipped by 1 base and J by 0 bases, with 10 bases between them. The CDR3 spans 15 residues. Germline-derived CDR1 and CDR2 are SQVTM and ANQGSEA. CDR3 coding DNA: TGCAGCGTTGAAGGCAGCCCTAGCTCCTACAATGAGCAGTTCTTC. This translates into CSVEGSPSSYNEQFF.

This chain joins TRBV9 and TRBJ1-2, with 8 bases that match TRBD1. The germline V gene has CDR1 SGDLS and CDR2 YYNGEE. This CDR3 is built from 15 residues. Germline trimming cut 3 bases from V and 0 bases from J; bases unmatched to any gene: 4. CDR3 sequence reads: CASSAGQGSNYGYTF. DNA of the CDR3: TGTGCCAGCAGCGCTGGACAGGGCTCTAACTATGGCTACACCTTC.

With respect to this clone: Other DNA sequences in this specimen translate into the identical CDR3. The rearrangement joins TRBV20-1 to TRBJ2-1, with D unclear. Trimming left V 5 bases short and J 1 base short, with 0 bases between. The germline gives CDR1 DFQATT, CDR2 SNEGSKA (reference sequence). The CDR3 loop spans 10 amino acids. The CDR3 DNA sequence: TGCAGTGCTTCCTACAATGAGCAGTTCTTC. Amino acid sequence: CSASYNEQFF.

The chain joins TRBV13 to TRBJ1-1; D is ambiguous. Trimming shortened V by 1 base and J by 5 bases, and 8 bases separated the two germline ends. Germline V gene lookup returns CDR1 PRHDT and CDR2 FYEKMQ (reference sequence). The CDR3 runs to 13 residues. The CDR3 sequence: CASSLERVTEAFF. The CDR3 nucleotides are TGTGCCAGCAGCTTAGAGAGGGTGACTGAAGCTTTCTTT.

The V call is TRBV4-2, the J call TRBJ2-1, with 10 bases matching TRBD2. The V gene end was trimmed by 3 bases and the J gene end by 3 bases; junction bases not matched to a gene: 2. The CDR3 runs 15 residues. In germline, CDR1 is LGHNA, CDR2 YNFKEQ. The CDR3 protein is CASSHSSGGYNEQFF. CDR3 DNA: TGTGCCAGCAGCCATTCTAGCGGGGGCTACAATGAGCAGTTCTTC.